This record concerns one T cell receptor (beta chain) sequence. The ends were cut back, 8 bases at V and 4 bases at J, with 11 bases in the middle. CDR1 is MNHEY and CDR2 is SVGAGI in the germline V gene. This CDR3 is built from 13 residues. The data belong to a study of blood T cell repertoires in COVID-19. The overall study: Material from acute and convalescent COVID-19 was sourced from the United States, Italy and Spain.

Clones were read by immunoSEQ multiplex PCR, and TCRdb kept only the in-frame ones, dropping some. The sample shows approximately 190,000 clones, more than 70% of them seen only once. The sequencing sample was made of peripheral blood. The chain uses TRBV6-5 and TRBJ1-4, with unresolved D. The TCR comes from a man aged 40-49 years with active or convalescent COVID-19. The CDR3 DNA reads TGTGCCAGCGAAACAGTTTTTAATGAAAAACTGTTTTTT. Encoded protein: CASETVFNEKLFF.